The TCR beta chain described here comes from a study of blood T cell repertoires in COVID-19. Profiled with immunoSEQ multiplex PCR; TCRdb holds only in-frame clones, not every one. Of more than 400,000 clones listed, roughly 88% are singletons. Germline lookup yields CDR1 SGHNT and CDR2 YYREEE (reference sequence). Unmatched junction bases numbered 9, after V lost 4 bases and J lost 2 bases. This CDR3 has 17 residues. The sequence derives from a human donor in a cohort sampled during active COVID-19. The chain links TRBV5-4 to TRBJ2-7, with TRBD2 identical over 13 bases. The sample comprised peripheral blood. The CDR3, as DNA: TGTGCCAGCAGCGCCGGGACTAGCGGGACCCTTCCCTACGAGCAGTACTTC. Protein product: CASSAGTSGTLPYEQYF.